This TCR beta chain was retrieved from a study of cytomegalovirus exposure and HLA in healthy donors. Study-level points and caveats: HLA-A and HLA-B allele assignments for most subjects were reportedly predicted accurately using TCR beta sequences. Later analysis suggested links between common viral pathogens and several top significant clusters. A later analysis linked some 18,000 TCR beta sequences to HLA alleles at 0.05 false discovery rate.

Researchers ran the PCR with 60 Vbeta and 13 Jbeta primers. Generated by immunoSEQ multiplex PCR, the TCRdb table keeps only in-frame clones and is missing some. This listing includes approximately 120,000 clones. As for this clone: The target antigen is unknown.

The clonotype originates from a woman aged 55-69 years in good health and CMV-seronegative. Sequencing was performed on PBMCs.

For the CDR3, the DNA is TGCGCCAGCAGCGCCCTAGCGGGGGTTACCGGGGAGCTGTTTTTT. Amino acids: CASSALAGVTGELFF. J is TRBJ2-2 and V is TRBV5-1; 10 bases line up with TRBD2. The germline V gene has CDR1 SGHRS and CDR2 YFSETQ. CDR3 length: 15 amino acids. The V and J ends lost 4 bases and 5 bases, in that order; junction bases with no gene match: 5.